This passage covers 24 T cell receptor beta chains from one sample sequenced in a study of blood T cells in healthy people across ages. A second roughly 6 to 12 cycle PCR used barcoded and J-beta primers. Each CDR3 protein is one row after TCRdb ran MiXCR on the 5' RACE reads. The sample lists about 380,000 distinct CDR3 sequences, approximately 51% occurring once. Sequencing was done on a sample of blood. Receptor source: a man in his 60s in good health.

The V and J genes are TRBV2 and TRBJ2-7, with unresolved D. There are 10 residues in the CDR3. CDR1 is SNHLY, CDR2 FYNNEI, per germline. V was shortened by 3 bases and J by 7 bases, with 4 bases between the two germline ends. The CDR3 nucleotides are TGTGCCAGCAGTGATGTGGAGCAGTACTTC. Protein product: CASSDVEQYF.

This chain uses TRBV4-2 with TRBJ1-6; TRBD1 matches 11 bases. V dropped 1 base and J dropped 6; count of bases not matched to a gene: 8. The CDR3 covers 18 residues. Germline CDR1 and CDR2: LGHNA and YNFKEQ. Here the CDR3 DNA reads TGTGCCAGCAGCCAAGGGGGCGGACAGGGGGCCCGTAATTCACCCCTCCACTTT. This translates into CASSQGGGQGARNSPLHF.

J is TRBJ1-2 and V is TRBV12-3 or TRBV12-4; the D is unclear. The CDR3 length is 13 residues. The V and J ends lost 6 bases and 0 bases respectively, with 8 bases between them. The CDR3 DNA reads TGTGCCAGCAGAGAAAAAGCTAACTATGGCTACACCTTC. It specifies CASREKANYGYTF.

This chain connects TRBV6-2 or TRBV6-3 to TRBJ1-1; tentative D call: TRBD1 (5 bases). V lost 10 bases and J lost 4, with 10 bases in between. CDR3 length equals 11 residues. Looked up from germline, CDR1 is MNHEY and CDR2 is SVGEGT. The CDR3 coding sequence is TGTGCCACACAGGATGTCACTGAAGCTTTCTTT. As protein: CATQDVTEAFF.

This clonotype was found many times. The CDR3 is CAISAEQGAGEQYF. CDR3 bases: TGTGCCATCAGTGCAGAACAGGGGGCGGGGGAGCAGTACTTC. The genes are TRBV10-3 and TRBJ2-7; 9 nucleotides align to TRBD1. Germline V gene data show CDR1 as ENHRY and CDR2 as SYGVKD. Trimming removed 4 bases from V and 7 bases from J; junction bases left unmatched: 8. This CDR3 is 14 amino acids long.

This clonotype occurred a few times. CDR3 sequence (DNA): TGTGCCTGGAGTGCCGTACTTAGCTATGGCTACACCTTC. Translated, it gives CAWSAVLSYGYTF. The chain has TRBV30 and TRBJ1-2; D call uncertain. Germline V lookup: CDR1 GTSNPN, CDR2 SVGIG (reference sequence). CDR3 length: 13 residues. V lost 1 base and J lost 4, with 10 bases in between.

This clonotype was detected only once. The J gene is TRBJ2-3, the V gene TRBV20-1; 11 nucleotides line up with TRBD2. Germline V gene data show CDR1 as DFQATT and CDR2 as SNEGSKA (reference sequence). This CDR3 is built from 15 residues. V lost 5 bases to trimming and J lost 2 bases; unmatched junction nucleotides: 6. The CDR3 sequence: CSARNSGGDTDTQYF. The DNA for the CDR3 is TGCAGTGCTCGGAATAGCGGGGGGGACACAGATACGCAGTATTTT.

This clonotype occurred once. The chain links TRBV5-4 to TRBJ2-1; no clear D. CDR1 SGHNT and CDR2 YYREEE come from the germline V gene (reference sequence). The CDR3 runs to 13 residues. The V gene lost 4 bases and the J gene lost 5 bases, with 10 bases spanning the gap. CDR3 protein: CASSGGRNNEQFF. In DNA, the CDR3 is TGTGCCAGCAGCGGCGGACGCAACAATGAGCAGTTCTTC.

The V call is TRBV24-1, the J call TRBJ2-3, with D perhaps matching TRBD1 or TRBD2 (5 bases each). The CDR3 has 13 residues. V shed 9 bases and J shed 0 bases, with 9 bases lying between them. Germline CDR1 and CDR2: KGHDR and SFDVKD. CDR3 nucleotides: TGTGCCACCGGGACGGATAGCACAGATACGCAGTATTTT. Its protein is CATGTDSTDTQYF.

This clonotype was seen only a few times. V gene TRBV10-2 combines with J gene TRBJ2-7; either TRBD1 or TRBD2 may fit D (5 bases each). V was pared by 0 bases and J by 5 bases, with 14 bases between. The CDR3 has 15 residues. CDR1 WSHSY and CDR2 SAAADI come from the germline V gene. The CDR3 region has the DNA TGCGCCAGCAGTGAGTCGGGGACCATCCTGGACGAGCAGTACTTC. Its translation is CASSESGTILDEQYF.

The gene calls are TRBV29-1 and TRBJ2-3, with D unresolved. Germline V lookup: CDR1 SQVTM, CDR2 ANQGSEA. The ends were cut back, 2 bases at V and 3 bases at J, with 15 bases in the middle. This CDR3 is built from 15 residues. The CDR3 loop reads CSVEWPSDRTDTQYF. Here the CDR3 DNA reads TGCAGCGTTGAATGGCCATCGGATCGGACAGATACGCAGTATTTT.

The chain couples TRBV9 to TRBJ2-3, with 7 bases matching TRBD2. From germline, CDR1 is SGDLS and CDR2 YYNGEE. With 5 bases clipped from V and 3 bases from J, the junction kept 9 bases outside the gene matches. This CDR3 is built from 15 residues. The CDR3 DNA follows: TGTGCCAGCAGTGAAAGACTAGCCCTGACAGATACGCAGTATTTT. This translates into CASSERLALTDTQYF.

The chain uses TRBV28 and TRBJ2-7; no firm D call. Germline values: CDR1 MDHEN, CDR2 SYDVKM. V gave up 6 bases and J gave up 0 bases, with 12 bases separating them. The CDR3 contains 14 residues. The CDR3 region is CASSKTGISYEQYF. For the CDR3, the DNA is TGTGCCAGCAGCAAAACGGGTATCTCCTACGAGCAGTACTTC.

In this sample, this clonotype turned up a few times. This sequence joins TRBV7-8 and TRBJ2-1, with D tentatively TRBD1 or TRBD2 (5 bases each). The CDR3 has 15 amino acids. With 0 bases removed from V and 7 bases from J, the gap between germline ends came to 13 bases. CDR1 and CDR2 from the germline V gene are SGHVS and FQNEAQ. In DNA form, the CDR3 reads TGTGCCAGCAGCTTAGCGGGGGACCTTTTTAATGAGCAGTTCTTC. Translating gives CASSLAGDLFNEQFF.

The genes are TRBV6-6 and TRBJ2-7; D remains unclear. Per the germline V gene, CDR1 is MNHNY and CDR2 is SVGAGI (reference sequence). The V end was cut by 6 bases, the J end by 0 bases, with 6 bases between. The CDR3 sequence is 12 residues long. CDR3 sequence: CASSRTSYEQYF. Here the CDR3 DNA reads TGTGCCAGCAGCCGCACCTCCTACGAGCAGTACTTC.

This clonotype was seen a few times. CDR3 sequence: CASRLRQGNTEAFF. In DNA form, the CDR3 reads TGTGCCAGCAGACTTCGACAGGGAAACACTGAAGCTTTCTTT. The V call is TRBV7-6, the J call TRBJ1-1; TRBD1 matches at 7 bases. The CDR3 extends over 14 amino acids. Germline CDR1 SGHVS, CDR2 FNYEAQ. Unmatched junction bases numbered 6, after V lost 6 bases and J lost 2 bases. Supplemented by reference TRBV7-6 and TRBJ1-1, the full variable domain reads GAGVSQSPRYKVTKRGQDVALRCDPISGHVSLYWYRQALGQGPEFLTYFNYEAQQDKSGLPNDRFSAERPEGSISTLTIQRTEQRDSAMYRCASRLRQGNTEAFFGQGTRLTVV.

The V and J genes are TRBV29-1 and TRBJ1-1; D is perhaps TRBD1 (5 bases). CDR3 size: 14 residues. CDR1 and CDR2 (germline): SQVTM, ANQGSEA. Trimming cost V 7 bases and J 5 bases, with 20 bases left between them. DNA for the CDR3: TGCAGCGCCCAGCGGGGTGGGGGAGGGACTGAAGCTTTCTTT. This codes for CSAQRGGGGTEAFF.

CDR3 nucleotide sequence: TGCGCCAGCAGCTTTGGGACTAGCAGCACAGATACGCAGTATTTT. Its protein product is CASSFGTSSTDTQYF. The rearrangement joins TRBV5-1 to TRBJ2-3; 9 bases are shared with TRBD2. Unmatched junction bases numbered 1, after V lost 2 bases and J lost 0 bases. The CDR3 extends over 15 amino acids. The germline CDR1 and CDR2 sequences are SGHRS and YFSETQ. Supplemented by reference TRBV5-1 and TRBJ2-3, the full variable domain reads KAGVTQTPRYLIKTRGQQVTLSCSPISGHRSVSWYQQTPGQGLQFLFEYFSETQRNKGNFPGRFSGRQFSNSRSEMNVSTLELGDSALYLCASSFGTSSTDTQYFGPGTRLTVL.

The CDR3 loop reads CTSSLAGQVRNSPLHF. CDR3 in DNA: TGTACCAGCAGCTTAGCTGGGCAGGTGCGGAATTCACCCCTCCACTTT. The V call is TRBV7-2, the J call TRBJ1-6; D is undetermined. This CDR3 has 16 amino acids. Germline V CDR1 and CDR2: SGHTA, FQGNSA. Trimming cost V 0 bases and J 7 bases, with 13 bases left between them.

The CDR3 region is CSVEERTGLLETQYF. The CDR3 DNA follows: TGCAGCGTTGAAGAACGGACAGGTTTGTTGGAGACCCAGTACTTC. The chain employs TRBV29-1 and TRBJ2-5; 7 positions match TRBD1. Trimming removed 0 bases from V and 5 bases from J; junction bases left unmatched: 9. The CDR3 totals 15 residues. The germline gives CDR1 SQVTM, CDR2 ANQGSEA.

The CDR3 is CASSDALTLSYEQYF. CDR3 DNA sequence: TGTGCCAGCAGTGATGCACTTACCTTATCCTACGAGCAGTACTTC. This sequence joins TRBV25-1 and TRBJ2-5, with unresolved D. Near its end, the DNA agrees better with TRBJ2-7, so the J call may be wrong. This CDR3 contains 15 residues. Per germline, CDR1 MGHDK and CDR2 SYGVNS.

This clonotype was seen a few times. V and J are TRBV20-1 and TRBJ2-7; 11 bases map to TRBD2. V dropped 0 bases and J dropped 6; count of bases not matched to a gene: 4. The germline gives CDR1 DFQATT, CDR2 SNEGSKA (reference sequence). The CDR3 spans 14 residues. CDR3 DNA: TGCAGTGCTAGAGATCCCGGACTAGCGGGCGAGCAGTACTTC. Amino acids: CSARDPGLAGEQYF.

The table lists this clonotype with a count of one. The V and J genes are TRBV6-5 and TRBJ2-5; the D gene could be TRBD1 or TRBD2 (5 bases each). The CDR3 is 14 residues long. Germline CDR1 reads MNHEY; CDR2 reads SVGAGI. V was shortened by 5 bases and J by 11 bases, with 21 bases between the two germline ends. CDR3: CASSKTGPLSEQYF. The CDR3 region has the DNA TGTGCCAGCAGTAAAACGGGGCCTCTGTCGGAGCAGTACTTC.

This clonotype was counted a single time. The chain employs TRBV6-2 or TRBV6-3 and TRBJ2-5, with no clear D. V gave up 8 bases and J gave up 1 base, with 2 bases separating them. The germline V gene has CDR1 MNHEY and CDR2 SVGEGT. The CDR3 is 10 residues long. The CDR3 DNA sequence: TGTGCCAGCGCCCAAGAGACCCAGTACTTC. It codes for CASAQETQYF.